This T cell receptor beta chain was sequenced for a study of control samples from healthy donors and cancer patients. TCRdb's table, derived via immunoSEQ multiplex PCR, lists solely in-frame clones and lacks some. The table has more than 35,000 clones, around 82% seen once. Germline CDR1 SGHAT, CDR2 FQNNGV. V gave up 4 bases and J gave up 4 bases, with 13 bases separating them. The CDR3 sequence is 14 residues long. In its sample, this clone was seen a few times. V and J are TRBV11-2 and TRBJ1-2, with D tentatively TRBD1 (6 bases). Sequenced material: PBMCs. The sequence came from a woman aged 55 to 70 with lung cancer. The CDR3 here is CASSSLLDSYGYTF. CDR3 coding DNA: TGTGCCAGCAGCTCCCTACTGGACAGCTATGGCTACACCTTC.